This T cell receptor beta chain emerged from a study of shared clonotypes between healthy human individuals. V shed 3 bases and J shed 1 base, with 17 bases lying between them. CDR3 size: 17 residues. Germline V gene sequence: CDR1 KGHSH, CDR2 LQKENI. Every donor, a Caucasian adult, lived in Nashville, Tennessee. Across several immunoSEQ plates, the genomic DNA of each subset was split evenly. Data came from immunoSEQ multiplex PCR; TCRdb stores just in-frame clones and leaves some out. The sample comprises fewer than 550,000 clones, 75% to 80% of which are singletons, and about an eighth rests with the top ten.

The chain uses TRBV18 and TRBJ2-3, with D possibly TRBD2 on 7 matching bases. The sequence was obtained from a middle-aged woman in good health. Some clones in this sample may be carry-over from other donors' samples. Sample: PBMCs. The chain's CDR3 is CASSPNRARGGTDTQYF. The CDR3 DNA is TGTGCCAGCTCACCCAACAGGGCCCGGGGGGGCACAGATACGCAGTATTTT.